The text below deals with one T cell receptor (beta chain). Its antigen is not known. These data are taken from a study of beta chain features in type 1 diabetes. Study-level points and caveats: Type 1 diabetes patients showed a moderate but significant shortening of TCRB CDR3s in all four CD4+ subsets. Among patients, naive, central memory and Treg TCRB repertoires appeared more similar than among healthy donors.

The CDR3 totals 16 residues. Per the germline V gene, CDR1 is SGHAT and CDR2 is FQNNGV. V shed 1 base, J shed 4 bases, and the junction held 7 bases outside the gene matches. Reverse transcription of all isolated RNA meant that expressed TCRB transcripts were sequenced. Naive, central memory and regulatory T cell samples averaged around 3.9 million reads. TCRdb's copy holds only in-frame clones and misses some; the assay was immunoSEQ multiplex PCR. Among around 290,000 clones listed, about 8.5% were seen once. The receptor was derived from a woman younger than 35 in good health. V and J are TRBV11-2 and TRBJ1-3, with 7 nucleotides matching TRBD1. The sample consisted of central memory CD4+ T cells from blood. The CDR3 sequence: CASSLGTGAGGNTIYF. The CDR3 DNA follows: TGTGCCAGCAGCTTAGGCACAGGGGCTGGAGGAAACACCATATATTTT.